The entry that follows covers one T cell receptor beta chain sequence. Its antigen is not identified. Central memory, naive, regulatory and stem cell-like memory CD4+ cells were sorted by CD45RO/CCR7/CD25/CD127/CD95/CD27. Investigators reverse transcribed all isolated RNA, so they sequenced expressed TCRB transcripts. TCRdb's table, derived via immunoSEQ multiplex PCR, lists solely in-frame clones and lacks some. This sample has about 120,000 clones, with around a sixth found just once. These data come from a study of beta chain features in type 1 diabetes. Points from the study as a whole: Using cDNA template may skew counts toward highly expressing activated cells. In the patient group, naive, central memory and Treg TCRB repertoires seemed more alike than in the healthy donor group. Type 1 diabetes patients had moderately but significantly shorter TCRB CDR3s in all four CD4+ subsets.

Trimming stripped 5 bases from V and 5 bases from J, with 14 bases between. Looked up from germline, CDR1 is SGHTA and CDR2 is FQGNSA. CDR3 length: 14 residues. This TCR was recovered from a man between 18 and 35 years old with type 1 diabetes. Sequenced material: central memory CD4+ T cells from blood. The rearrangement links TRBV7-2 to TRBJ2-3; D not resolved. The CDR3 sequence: CASSPRTPRDTQYF. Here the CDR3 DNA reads TGTGCCAGCAGCCCCCGCACTCCCAGAGATACGCAGTATTTT. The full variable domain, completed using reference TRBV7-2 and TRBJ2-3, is GAGVSQSPSNKVTEKGKDVELRCDPISGHTALYWYRQSLGQGLEFLIYFQGNSAPDKSGLPSDRFSAERTGGSVSTLTIQRTQQEDSAVYLCASSPRTPRDTQYFGPGTRLTVL.